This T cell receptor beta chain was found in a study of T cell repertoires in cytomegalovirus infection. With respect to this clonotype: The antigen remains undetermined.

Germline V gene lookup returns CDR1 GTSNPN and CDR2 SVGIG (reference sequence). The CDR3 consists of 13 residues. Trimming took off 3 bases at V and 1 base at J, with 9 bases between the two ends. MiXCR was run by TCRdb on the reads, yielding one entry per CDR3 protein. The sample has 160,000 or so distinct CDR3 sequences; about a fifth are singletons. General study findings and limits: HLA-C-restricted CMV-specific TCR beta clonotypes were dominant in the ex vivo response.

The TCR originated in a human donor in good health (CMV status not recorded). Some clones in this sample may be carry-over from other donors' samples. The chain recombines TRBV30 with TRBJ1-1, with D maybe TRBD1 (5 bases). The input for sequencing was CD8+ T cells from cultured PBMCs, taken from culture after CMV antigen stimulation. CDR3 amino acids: CAWSVDTNTEAFF. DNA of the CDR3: TGTGCCTGGAGCGTGGACACGAACACTGAAGCTTTCTTT.